Given below is one T cell receptor beta chain in context. What it binds is unknown. Only in-frame clones appear in the TCRdb table, and some are missing; sequencing was by immunoSEQ multiplex PCR. The sample yields about 45,000 clones, 73% seen once. The sample is drawn from a study of radiotherapy plus CTLA-4 blockade in lung cancer. The wider study: Disease control was seen in approximately 29% of patients, objective responses in roughly 17%. Study-wide results and limits: Blood-borne expansion of tumor-derived TCR clones followed radiotherapy plus ipilimumab. Dynamics of early blood T cell clones, together with interferon-beta, were reportedly the best predictors of response.

People whose metastatic non-small-cell lung cancer was chemo-refractory got focal radiation along with CTLA-4 blockade by ipilimumab. This sequence was found in a human donor with non-small cell lung cancer who had a complete response to radiotherapy plus ipilimumab. The sequenced sample was peripheral blood, obtained from a patient treated with radiotherapy plus ipilimumab.

For the CDR3, the DNA is TGTGCCAGTAAGGACAGGGGGACCACCGGGGAGCTGTTTTTT. Its protein is CASKDRGTTGELFF. The chain is built from TRBV19 and TRBJ2-2, with 10 positions matching TRBD1. This CDR3 contains 14 residues. The germline CDR1 and CDR2 sequences are LNHDA and SQIVND (reference sequence). Trimming took 7 bases from V and 4 from J; bases not matched to a gene: 3.